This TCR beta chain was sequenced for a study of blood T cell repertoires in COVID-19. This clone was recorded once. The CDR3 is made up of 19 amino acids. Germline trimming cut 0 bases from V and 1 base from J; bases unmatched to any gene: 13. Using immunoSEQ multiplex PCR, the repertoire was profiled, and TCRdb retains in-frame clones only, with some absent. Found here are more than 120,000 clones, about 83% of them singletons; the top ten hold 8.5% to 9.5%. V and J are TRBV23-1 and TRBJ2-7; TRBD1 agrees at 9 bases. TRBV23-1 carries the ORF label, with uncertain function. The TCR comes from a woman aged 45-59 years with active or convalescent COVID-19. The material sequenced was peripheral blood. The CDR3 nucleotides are TGCGCCAGCAGTCAATCGAGGGCCAGGGGGACAGGGCGTTCCTACGAGCAGTACTTC. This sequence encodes CASSQSRARGTGRSYEQYF.